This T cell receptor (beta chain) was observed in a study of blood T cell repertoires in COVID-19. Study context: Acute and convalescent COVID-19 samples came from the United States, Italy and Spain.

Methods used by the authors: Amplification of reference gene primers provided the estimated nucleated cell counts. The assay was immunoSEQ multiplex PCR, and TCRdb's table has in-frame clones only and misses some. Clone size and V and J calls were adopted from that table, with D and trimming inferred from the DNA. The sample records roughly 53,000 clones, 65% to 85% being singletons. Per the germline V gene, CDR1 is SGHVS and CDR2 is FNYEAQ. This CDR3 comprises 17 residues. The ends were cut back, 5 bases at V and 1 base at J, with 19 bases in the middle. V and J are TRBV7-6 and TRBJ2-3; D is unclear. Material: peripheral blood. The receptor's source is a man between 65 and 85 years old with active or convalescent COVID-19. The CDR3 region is CASSRITSGLGTDTQYF. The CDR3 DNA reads TGTGCCAGCAGCCGAATTACTTCAGGTTTAGGCACAGATACGCAGTATTTT.